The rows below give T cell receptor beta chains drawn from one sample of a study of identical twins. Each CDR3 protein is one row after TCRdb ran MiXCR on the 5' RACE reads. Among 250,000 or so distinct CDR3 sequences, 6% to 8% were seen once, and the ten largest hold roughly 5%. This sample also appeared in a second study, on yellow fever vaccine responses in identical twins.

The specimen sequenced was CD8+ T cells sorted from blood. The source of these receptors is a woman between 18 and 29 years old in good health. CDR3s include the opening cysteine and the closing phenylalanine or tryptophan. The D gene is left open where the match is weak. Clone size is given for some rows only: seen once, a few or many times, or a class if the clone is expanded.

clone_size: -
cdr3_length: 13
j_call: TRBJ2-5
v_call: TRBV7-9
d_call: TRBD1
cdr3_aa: CASGQGARETQYF
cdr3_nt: TGTGCCAGCGGACAGGGGGCGCGTGAGACCCAGTACTTC

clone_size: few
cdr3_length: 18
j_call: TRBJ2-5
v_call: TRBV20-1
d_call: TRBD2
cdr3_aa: CSARDLVGSSGYQETQYF
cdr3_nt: TGCAGTGCTAGAGATCTAGTAGGTTCTAGCGGATACCAAGAGACCCAGTACTTC

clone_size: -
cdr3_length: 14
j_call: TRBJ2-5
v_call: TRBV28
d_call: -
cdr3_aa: CASSLSGGLETQYF
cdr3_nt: TGTGCCAGCAGTTTATCCGGGGGTCTGGAGACCCAGTACTTC

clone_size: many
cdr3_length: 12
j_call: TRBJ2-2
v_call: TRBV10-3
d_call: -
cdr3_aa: CAIRWNTGELFF
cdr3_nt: TGTGCCATCCGTTGGAACACCGGGGAGCTGTTTTTT

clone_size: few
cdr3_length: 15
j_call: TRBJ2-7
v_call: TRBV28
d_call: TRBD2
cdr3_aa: CASSLLADLSYEQYF
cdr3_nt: TGTGCCAGCAGTTTACTAGCGGACCTCTCCTACGAGCAGTACTTC

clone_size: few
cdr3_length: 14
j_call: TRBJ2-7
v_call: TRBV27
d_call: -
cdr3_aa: CASSFSPNSREQYF
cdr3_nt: TGTGCCAGCAGTTTCTCCCCGAACTCGAGGGAGCAGTACTTC

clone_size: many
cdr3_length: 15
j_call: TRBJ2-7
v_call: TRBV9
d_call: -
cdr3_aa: CASSVGGVISYEQYF
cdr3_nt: TGTGCCAGCAGCGTAGGGGGGGTCATCTCCTACGAGCAGTACTTC

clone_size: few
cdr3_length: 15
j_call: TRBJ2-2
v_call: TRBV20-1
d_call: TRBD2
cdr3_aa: CSARRTSEESGELFF
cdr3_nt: TGCAGTGCTAGGCGGACTAGCGAGGAATCGGGGGAGCTGTTTTTT

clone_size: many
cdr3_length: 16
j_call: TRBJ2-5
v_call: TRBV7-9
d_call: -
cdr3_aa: CASSLSSEGPQETQYF
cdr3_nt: TGTGCCAGCAGCTTATCGAGTGAGGGACCCCAAGAGACCCAGTACTTC

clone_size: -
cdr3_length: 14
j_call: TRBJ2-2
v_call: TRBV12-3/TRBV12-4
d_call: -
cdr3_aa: CASSFRGRDGELFF
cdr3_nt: TGTGCCAGCAGTTTTAGGGGGCGGGACGGGGAGCTGTTTTTT

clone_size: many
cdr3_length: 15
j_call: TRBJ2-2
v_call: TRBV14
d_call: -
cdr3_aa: CASSQATANTGELFF
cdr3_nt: TGTGCCAGCAGCCAAGCCACCGCGAACACCGGGGAGCTGTTTTTT

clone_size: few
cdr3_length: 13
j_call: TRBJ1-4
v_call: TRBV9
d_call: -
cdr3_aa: CASSGSSREKLFF
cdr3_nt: TGTGCCAGCAGCGGGAGTTCTCGAGAAAAACTGTTTTTT

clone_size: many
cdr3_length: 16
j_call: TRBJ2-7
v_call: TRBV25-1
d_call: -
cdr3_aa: CASSEFAEGRGYEQYF
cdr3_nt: TGTGCCAGCAGTGAATTTGCGGAAGGAAGAGGTTACGAGCAGTACTTC

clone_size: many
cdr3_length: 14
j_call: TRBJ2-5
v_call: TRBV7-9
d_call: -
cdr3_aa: CASSLLEGKETQYF
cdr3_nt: TGTGCCAGCAGCTTATTAGAGGGAAAAGAGACCCAGTACTTC

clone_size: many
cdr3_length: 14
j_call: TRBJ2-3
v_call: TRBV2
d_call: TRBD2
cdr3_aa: CASRLTSATDTQYF
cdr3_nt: TGTGCCAGCAGGCTGACTAGCGCCACAGATACGCAGTATTTT

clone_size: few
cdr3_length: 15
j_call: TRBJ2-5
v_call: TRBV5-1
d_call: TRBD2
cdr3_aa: CASSFGLAGEETQYF
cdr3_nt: TGCGCCAGCAGCTTCGGACTAGCGGGAGAAGAGACCCAGTACTTC

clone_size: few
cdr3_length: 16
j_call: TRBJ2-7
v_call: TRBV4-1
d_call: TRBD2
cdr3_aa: CASSQAPGLAGYEQYF
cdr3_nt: TGCGCCAGCAGCCAAGCCCCGGGACTAGCTGGCTACGAGCAGTACTTC